This T cell receptor beta chain was retrieved from a study of T-cell memory formation after mild COVID-19. Study findings and constraints: There was a balanced CD4/CD8 profile in clones contracting day 15 to 85, and later expanders leaned CD4+.

This CDR3 comprises 14 residues. Deletions cut 4 bases from V and 4 bases from J, with 11 bases between. Germline V lookup: CDR1 MGHDK, CDR2 SYGVNS. Constant-segment primers served in 5'RACE that generated TCR alpha and TCR beta cDNA libraries bearing sample barcodes and UMIs. TCRdb ran MiXCR on the 5' RACE reads and lists one entry per CDR3 protein. This sample yields about 140,000 distinct CDR3 sequences, of which roughly 15% are seen a single time; 13% to 15% belongs to the top ten. This clonotype was found a few times. Its antigen is as yet unknown. The sequence came from an adult woman who had mild COVID-19 (a few samples of this study predate the infection). Cell type and time point are not known. Sequenced material: PBMCs or a T cell subset sorted from them (not recorded which). J is TRBJ2-1 and V is TRBV25-1, with D hard to call. This chain's CDR3 is CASSARTGYNEQFF. For the CDR3, the DNA is TGTGCCAGCAGTGCCCGAACCGGGTACAATGAGCAGTTCTTC.